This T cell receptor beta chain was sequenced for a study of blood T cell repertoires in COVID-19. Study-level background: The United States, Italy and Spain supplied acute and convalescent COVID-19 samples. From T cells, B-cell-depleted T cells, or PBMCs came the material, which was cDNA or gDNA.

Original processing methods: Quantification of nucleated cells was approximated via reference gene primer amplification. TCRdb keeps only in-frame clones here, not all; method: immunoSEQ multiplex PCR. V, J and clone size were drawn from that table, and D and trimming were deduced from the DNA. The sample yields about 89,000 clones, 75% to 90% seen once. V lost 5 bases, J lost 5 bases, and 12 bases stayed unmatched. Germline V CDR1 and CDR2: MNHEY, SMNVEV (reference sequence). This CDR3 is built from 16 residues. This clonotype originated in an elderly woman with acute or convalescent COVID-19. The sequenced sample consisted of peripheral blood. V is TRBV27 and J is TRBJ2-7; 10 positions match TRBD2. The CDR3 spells CASSPHQREGGNEQYF. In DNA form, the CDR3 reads TGTGCCAGCAGTCCTCACCAGCGGGAGGGGGGTAACGAGCAGTACTTC.